These T cell receptor beta chains were read from a single sample in a study of blood T cell repertoires in COVID-19. Assay: immunoSEQ multiplex PCR; the TCRdb copy retains only in-frame clones and omits some. The table records hundreds of thousands of clones, about 87% of them present only once. The sample was PBMCs or T cells enriched from blood (not recorded which). These receptors all come from a woman aged 50 to 60 who had recovered from COVID-19. Both conserved end residues are part of each CDR3. A D gene is named only where the DNA matches it firmly. Expanded clones are given a class, and other clones once, few, many or no size at all.

D gene	V gene	J gene	CDR3 length	clone size	CDR3 protein	CDR3 DNA
TRBD1	TRBV28	TRBJ1-1	14	once	CASSDRGLNTEAFF	TGTGCCAGCAGTGACAGGGGGCTGAACACTGAAGCTTTCTTT
TRBD2	TRBV18	TRBJ2-1	18	NA	CASSPWTSGITLPNEQFF	TGTGCCAGCTCACCTTGGACTAGCGGGATCACACTACCCAATGAGCAGTTCTTC
TRBD1	TRBV5-1	TRBJ1-1	14	NA	CASSRQGGGTEAFF	TGCGCCAGCAGCCGACAGGGTGGGGGCACTGAAGCTTTCTTT
NA	TRBV18	TRBJ2-5	15	NA	CASSPIAGLQETQYF	TGTGCCAGCTCACCGATCGCAGGGTTGCAAGAGACCCAGTACTTC
NA	TRBV6-1	TRBJ2-7	14	NA	CASSESPVSYEQYF	TGTGCCAGCAGTGAATCACCAGTCTCCTACGAGCAGTACTTC
NA	TRBV18	TRBJ1-1	13	NA	CASSPGNSEGAFF	TGTGCCAGCTCACCAGGGAACTCTGAGGGAGCTTTCTTT
NA	TRBV3-1/TRBV3-2	TRBJ2-7	11	NA	CASSQLGEQYF	TGTGCCAGCAGCCAACTAGGAGAGCAGTACTTC
NA	TRBV9	TRBJ2-2	13	NA	CASTGKDTGELFF	TGTGCCAGCACCGGGAAGGACACCGGGGAGCTGTTTTTT
NA	TRBV1	TRBJ1-1	14	few	CTSIPRAHGTEAFF	TGCACCAGCATTCCGAGGGCCCATGGCACTGAAGCTTTCTTT
NA	TRBV10-2	TRBJ1-1	14	NA	CASSAPGVETEAFF	TGCGCCAGCAGTGCTCCAGGGGTGGAGACTGAAGCTTTCTTT
TRBD2	TRBV3-1/TRBV3-2	TRBJ2-1	16	NA	CASCSRGGGRDNEQFF	TGTGCCAGCTGCTCCCGCGGGGGCGGGAGGGACAATGAGCAGTTCTTC
NA	TRBV4-3	TRBJ2-2	16	NA	CASSYGRAGRTGELFF	TGCGCCAGCAGCTACGGAAGGGCGGGAAGAACCGGGGAGCTGTTTTTT
TRBD1	TRBV6-5	TRBJ2-7	13	NA	CASKKGQGNEQYF	TGTGCCAGCAAAAAGGGACAGGGAAACGAGCAGTACTTC
NA	TRBV6-5	TRBJ1-2	15	NA	CASSRTVILNYGYTF	TGTGCCAGCAGTAGGACAGTCATATTAAACTATGGCTACACCTTC
NA	TRBV12-3/TRBV12-4	TRBJ1-2	12	NA	CASSLTGDGYTF	TGTGCCAGCAGTTTAACGGGTGATGGCTACACCTTC
NA	TRBV3-1/TRBV3-2	TRBJ1-2	16	NA	CASSPTKGQQGYGYTF	TGTGCCAGCAGCCCCACGAAGGGACAACAGGGATATGGCTACACCTTC
NA	TRBV6-1	TRBJ2-6	15	NA	CASSEWRAGANVLTF	TGTGCCAGCAGTGAATGGCGGGCTGGGGCCAACGTCCTGACTTTC
NA	TRBV5-1	TRBJ1-1	15	NA	CASTQSAGLDTEAFF	TGCGCCAGCACCCAATCAGCGGGATTGGACACTGAAGCTTTCTTT
NA	TRBV28	TRBJ2-7	14	once	CASSLRGSPYEQYF	TGTGCCAGCAGTTTAAGAGGGAGTCCCTACGAGCAGTACTTC
TRBD2	TRBV3-1/TRBV3-2	TRBJ2-7	14	NA	CASSLSSGTYEQYF	TGTGCCAGCAGCCTGTCTAGCGGCACCTACGAGCAGTACTTC
NA	TRBV4-1	TRBJ2-1	15	NA	CASSQELRNYNEQFF	TGCGCCAGCAGCCAAGAACTGCGGAATTACAATGAGCAGTTCTTC
NA	TRBV7-9	TRBJ1-2	12	NA	CASSLGGGGYTF	TGTGCCAGCAGCTTAGGAGGTGGCGGCTACACCTTC
TRBD1	TRBV5-1	TRBJ2-6	18	NA	CASSSPGTVGSGANVLTF	TGCGCCAGCAGCAGTCCCGGGACAGTTGGGTCTGGGGCCAACGTCCTGACTTTC
NA	TRBV16	TRBJ2-1	14	NA	CASSPTGSYNEQFF	TGTGCCAGCAGCCCGACAGGATCCTACAATGAGCAGTTCTTC
NA	TRBV9	TRBJ2-4	14	NA	CASSVEGQLGIQYF	TGTGCCAGCAGCGTAGAGGGGCAGTTGGGCATTCAGTACTTC
TRBD2	TRBV28	TRBJ2-1	15	NA	CASSLDSGTYNEQFF	TGTGCCAGCAGTTTAGACAGCGGGACCTACAATGAGCAGTTCTTC
NA	TRBV18	TRBJ2-6	14	NA	CASLGSSGANVLTF	TGTGCCAGCTTGGGGAGCTCTGGGGCCAACGTCCTGACTTTC
NA	TRBV27	TRBJ2-1	17	NA	CASSLSKWVGAGNEQFF	TGTGCCAGCAGTTTATCGAAGTGGGTGGGGGCGGGCAATGAGCAGTTCTTC
TRBD2	TRBV7-8	TRBJ2-1	15	NA	CASSLDGLEGNEQFF	TGTGCCAGCAGCTTAGACGGACTAGAGGGCAATGAGCAGTTCTTC
NA	TRBV18	TRBJ1-1	14	NA	CASSPRTENTEAFF	TGTGCCAGCTCACCGCGGACAGAGAACACTGAAGCTTTCTTT
TRBD2	TRBV7-2	TRBJ2-5	15	NA	CASSLIAGAVETQYF	TGTGCCAGCAGCTTAATAGCGGGAGCTGTAGAGACCCAGTACTTC
NA	TRBV7-2	TRBJ1-2	15	NA	CASSLGGRTRSGYTF	TGTGCCAGCAGCTTAGGAGGACGGACTCGCAGTGGCTACACCTTC
NA	TRBV9	TRBJ1-2	14	NA	CASSPGVTGDGYTF	TGTGCCAGCAGCCCCGGGGTTACGGGCGATGGCTACACCTTC
NA	TRBV28	TRBJ2-7	12	NA	CASSSRRDEQYF	TGTGCCAGCAGTTCCAGGCGGGACGAGCAGTACTTC
TRBD1	TRBV5-4	TRBJ2-7	17	NA	CASSFFYRTGSEYEQYF	TGTGCCAGCAGCTTTTTTTACCGGACAGGGAGTGAATACGAGCAGTACTTC
NA	TRBV28	TRBJ2-7	16	few	CASSLEATSLSYEQYF	TGTGCCAGCAGTTTAGAAGCCACTTCGTTATCCTACGAGCAGTACTTC
NA	TRBV27	TRBJ1-1	14	NA	CASSKQGSNTEAFF	TGTGCCAGCAGTAAACAGGGTTCTAACACTGAAGCTTTCTTT
TRBD1	TRBV5-1	TRBJ2-4	14	NA	CASRGEYRGYIQYF	TGCGCCAGCAGAGGGGAATACAGGGGATACATTCAGTACTTC
TRBD2	TRBV7-2	TRBJ2-2	16	NA	CASSLAPSGVTGELFF	TGTGCCAGCAGCTTAGCGCCTAGCGGGGTCACCGGGGAGCTGTTTTTT
TRBD1	TRBV6-5	TRBJ2-7	15	NA	CASRMGTGSSYEQYF	TGTGCCAGCAGAATGGGGACAGGGTCCTCCTACGAGCAGTACTTC
TRBD2	TRBV3-1/TRBV3-2	TRBJ2-1	15	NA	CASTEGSGRADEQFF	TGTGCCAGCACCGAGGGTAGCGGGAGGGCCGATGAGCAGTTCTTC
TRBD2	TRBV11-2	TRBJ2-1	15	NA	CASSPGSGRANEQFF	TGTGCCAGCAGCCCCGGTAGCGGGAGGGCCAATGAGCAGTTCTTC
NA	TRBV7-6	TRBJ2-2	13	NA	CASSLAETGELFF	TGTGCCAGCAGCTTAGCGGAGACCGGGGAGCTGTTTTTT
TRBD1	TRBV6-4	TRBJ2-4	20	NA	CASSDSGWSRTGLAKNIQYF	TGTGCCAGCAGTGATTCCGGATGGAGTAGGACAGGGCTAGCCAAAAACATTCAGTACTTC
TRBD1	TRBV7-2	TRBJ2-1	15	NA	CASSPDRGLDNEQFF	TGTGCCAGCAGCCCAGACAGGGGGCTTGACAATGAGCAGTTCTTC
TRBD2	TRBV3-1/TRBV3-2	TRBJ2-7	16	once	CASSQLTSGYSYEQYF	TGTGCCAGCAGCCAACTGACTAGCGGGTACTCCTACGAGCAGTACTTC
NA	TRBV5-6	TRBJ2-3	16	NA	CASSPTRNGRRDTQYF	TGTGCCAGCAGCCCCACTCGAAACGGCAGGAGGGATACGCAGTATTTT
TRBD1	TRBV19	TRBJ2-7	13	once	CASSNRGADEQYF	TGTGCCAGTAGTAACAGGGGAGCCGACGAGCAGTACTTC
NA	TRBV2	TRBJ1-5	15	NA	CASSVGGGSNQPQHF	TGTGCCAGCAGTGTAGGCGGGGGGAGCAATCAGCCCCAGCATTTT
NA	TRBV21-1	TRBJ2-1	15	NA	CASRIGVASYNEQFF	TGTGCCAGCAGGATCGGGGTAGCCTCCTACAATGAGCAGTTCTTC
NA	TRBV27	TRBJ1-5	16	NA	CASSLAFGGGTQPQHF	TGTGCCAGCAGTTTAGCCTTTGGGGGAGGGACTCAGCCCCAGCATTTT
TRBD1	TRBV2	TRBJ1-1	14	NA	CASNYAEGATEAFF	TGTGCCAGCAATTACGCAGAGGGGGCCACTGAAGCTTTCTTT
TRBD1	TRBV15	TRBJ1-4	16	NA	CATSGTGGIPNEKLFF	TGTGCCACCAGTGGGACAGGGGGGATACCTAATGAAAAACTGTTTTTT
NA	TRBV6-5	TRBJ1-2	15	few	CASSFTPGHNYGYTF	TGTGCCAGCAGTTTTACCCCGGGACACAACTATGGCTACACCTTC
NA	TRBV6-5	TRBJ2-7	15	NA	CASSPRTGSSYEQYF	TGTGCCAGCAGCCCCCGGACTGGGAGCTCCTACGAGCAGTACTTC
TRBD2	TRBV20-1	TRBJ2-3	13	NA	CSASLAGVDTQYF	TGCAGTGCTAGTCTAGCGGGAGTGGATACGCAGTATTTT
TRBD2	TRBV19	TRBJ2-2	17	NA	CASSMGLAGGKSGELFF	TGTGCCAGTAGTATGGGACTAGCGGGAGGAAAGTCCGGGGAGCTGTTTTTT
NA	TRBV5-1	TRBJ1-1	14	NA	CASSWGRQGTEAFF	TGCGCCAGCAGCTGGGGGCGGCAGGGCACTGAAGCTTTCTTT
NA	TRBV27	TRBJ1-6	16	NA	CASSLSEYGGHSPLHF	TGTGCCAGCAGTTTATCCGAGTATGGCGGTCATTCACCCCTCCACTTT
TRBD1	TRBV5-6	TRBJ1-2	15	NA	CASSMMDRAYYGYTF	TGTGCCAGCAGTATGATGGACAGGGCGTATTATGGCTACACCTTC